The rows below give T cell receptor beta chains drawn from one sample of a study of T cells in Graves' hyperthyroidism and ophthalmopathy. One entry per CDR3 protein results from TCRdb running MiXCR on the multiplex PCR reads. Of about 290,000 distinct CDR3 sequences listed, around 16% are singletons. Sequencing was done on a sample of blood. These receptors were taken from a man in his thirties or forties with Graves' hyperthyroidism. CDR3s leave out the opening cysteine and the closing phenylalanine or tryptophan. Fields, in order: D gene, clone size, J gene, V gene, CDR3 protein. D genes are given only for firm matches. Clone size appears in some rows only: once, few, many, or a class for an expanded clone.

NA,medium-sized,TRBJ2-1,TRBV11-2,ASSLELGVSSYNEQF
TRBD2,many,TRBJ2-7,TRBV24-1,ATSGLAGDGIHEQY
TRBD2,NA,TRBJ2-5,TRBV5-1,ASSLDGTNQETQY
NA,many,TRBJ2-7,TRBV30,AWKAEGGSYEQY
TRBD1,NA,TRBJ2-3,TRBV9,ASSVNRGDTQY
NA,NA,TRBJ1-6,TRBV6-5,ASSYWNSPLH
NA,few,TRBJ1-1,TRBV7-2,ASSFGVSNTEAF
NA,many,TRBJ2-1,TRBV29-1,STFGTLRFNEQF
NA,many,TRBJ2-7,TRBV20-1,SARAVRDSYEQY
TRBD1,few,TRBJ2-7,TRBV13,ASSLGTGGIREQY
TRBD1,many,TRBJ2-3,TRBV7-3,ASSPQGTPFYTQY
NA,many,TRBJ1-1,TRBV3-1,ASSQALSTEAF
NA,many,TRBJ1-5,TRBV30,AWSVAKAEPQH
TRBD2,many,TRBJ2-1,TRBV6-1,ASSQQGFELAGVTDEQF
NA,many,TRBJ1-1,TRBV5-5,ASSLGDGFTEAF
TRBD2,few,TRBJ2-2,TRBV4-1,ASSQARTSGRGELF
NA,NA,TRBJ2-5,TRBV5-4,ATGRETQY
NA,many,TRBJ2-7,TRBV7-9,ASRGASDEQY
NA,many,TRBJ1-2,TRBV19,ASSAGQSSYGYT
NA,few,TRBJ2-1,TRBV7-2,ASSPDGDGDTYNEQF
NA,few,TRBJ2-4,TRBV20-1,SASDGGKNIQY
NA,few,TRBJ2-7,TRBV4-1,ASSRTGGNEQY
TRBD1,many,TRBJ2-7,TRBV24-1,ATSDPGQGADEQY
TRBD2,once,TRBJ2-3,TRBV30,AWSVSISGYPYTQY
TRBD1,many,TRBJ1-1,TRBV30,AWSSNFKAGQGFNTEAF
NA,NA,TRBJ2-5,TRBV3-1,ASSQGGGRRGTQY
TRBD2,many,TRBJ2-5,TRBV12-3/TRBV12-4,ASSIAWGGETQY